This is a list of T cell receptor beta chains from one sample in a study of shared clonotypes between healthy human individuals. Profiling relied on immunoSEQ multiplex PCR, and the TCRdb table lists in-frame clones only, not all of them. The repertoire holds around 480,000 clones, with 60% to 80% as singletons. Material for sequencing was PBMCs. All receptors derive from a middle-aged woman in good health. Some clones in this sample may be carry-over from other donors' samples. Both conserved end residues are part of each CDR3. D genes are given only for firm matches. Clone size is shown for a subset of rows, as once, few, many or a class of expanded clone.

cdr3_length: 16
clone_size: .
v_call: TRBV19
j_call: TRBJ2-2
d_call: TRBD2
cdr3_aa: CASTLGGYRTTGELFF
cdr3_nt: TGTGCCAGTACCCTGGGGGGGTACCGTACCACCGGGGAGCTGTTTTTT

cdr3_length: 15
clone_size: once
v_call: TRBV28
j_call: TRBJ2-1
d_call: TRBD2
cdr3_aa: CASSTWGTSDNEQFF
cdr3_nt: TGTGCCAGCAGTACATGGGGGACTAGTGACAATGAGCAGTTCTTC

cdr3_length: 16
clone_size: .
v_call: TRBV5-1
j_call: TRBJ2-2
d_call: TRBD2
cdr3_aa: CASSLGLAGRTGELFF
cdr3_nt: TGCGCCAGCAGCTTAGGACTAGCGGGACGAACCGGGGAGCTGTTTTTT

cdr3_length: 13
clone_size: .
v_call: TRBV30
j_call: TRBJ1-1
d_call: .
cdr3_aa: CAWTLRAGTEAFF
cdr3_nt: TGTGCCTGGACCCTCCGTGCGGGCACTGAAGCTTTCTTT

cdr3_length: 15
clone_size: .
v_call: TRBV6-5
j_call: TRBJ2-7
d_call: TRBD1
cdr3_aa: CASRSGQGAAYEQYF
cdr3_nt: TGTGCCAGCAGATCTGGACAGGGGGCAGCCTACGAGCAGTACTTC

cdr3_length: 13
clone_size: .
v_call: TRBV29-1
j_call: TRBJ2-5
d_call: .
cdr3_aa: CSVERQPLETQYF
cdr3_nt: TGCAGCGTGGAACGGCAGCCACTGGAGACCCAGTACTTC

cdr3_length: 15
clone_size: .
v_call: TRBV5-6
j_call: TRBJ2-7
d_call: .
cdr3_aa: CASSLWGSLSYEQYF
cdr3_nt: TGTGCCAGCAGCTTGTGGGGTAGTTTGTCCTACGAGCAGTACTTC

cdr3_length: 16
clone_size: .
v_call: TRBV18
j_call: TRBJ2-7
d_call: .
cdr3_aa: CASSPRVEGETYEQYF
cdr3_nt: TGTGCCAGCTCACCACGCGTCGAGGGAGAGACCTACGAGCAGTACTTC

cdr3_length: 16
clone_size: .
v_call: TRBV18
j_call: TRBJ2-5
d_call: TRBD2
cdr3_aa: CASSPRREGGQETQYF
cdr3_nt: TGTGCCAGCTCACCACGGCGGGAGGGAGGTCAAGAGACCCAGTACTTC

cdr3_length: 10
clone_size: .
v_call: TRBV30
j_call: TRBJ1-2
d_call: .
cdr3_aa: CAWGHYGYTF
cdr3_nt: TGTGCCTGGGGACACTATGGCTACACCTTC

cdr3_length: 14
clone_size: .
v_call: TRBV5-1
j_call: TRBJ2-1
d_call: .
cdr3_aa: CASSLVGPEDEQFF
cdr3_nt: TGCGCCAGCAGCTTGGTGGGGCCGGAGGATGAGCAGTTCTTC

cdr3_length: 15
clone_size: few
v_call: TRBV12-5
j_call: TRBJ1-2
d_call: .
cdr3_aa: CASGASGRRDYGYTF
cdr3_nt: TGTGCTAGTGGTGCCTCTGGACGGAGGGACTATGGCTACACCTTC

cdr3_length: 15
clone_size: .
v_call: TRBV19
j_call: TRBJ2-5
d_call: .
cdr3_aa: CASSISGVYQETQYF
cdr3_nt: TGTGCCAGTAGTATCTCAGGGGTGTACCAAGAGACCCAGTACTTC

cdr3_length: 15
clone_size: .
v_call: TRBV5-1
j_call: TRBJ2-1
d_call: TRBD2
cdr3_aa: CASSSGTSGYNEQFF
cdr3_nt: TGCGCCAGCAGCTCCGGGACTAGCGGCTACAATGAGCAGTTCTTC

cdr3_length: 17
clone_size: .
v_call: TRBV28
j_call: TRBJ2-1
d_call: TRBD2
cdr3_aa: CATSSPSSGRSYNEQFF
cdr3_nt: TGTGCCACCTCATCCCCTTCAAGCGGGAGGTCCTACAATGAGCAGTTCTTC

cdr3_length: 15
clone_size: .
v_call: TRBV11-2
j_call: TRBJ2-7
d_call: .
cdr3_aa: CASSLEASESYEQYF
cdr3_nt: TGTGCCAGCAGCTTAGAGGCTAGCGAGTCCTACGAGCAGTACTTC

cdr3_length: 16
clone_size: .
v_call: TRBV21-1
j_call: TRBJ1-1
d_call: .
cdr3_aa: CASSKVAIHVNTEAFF
cdr3_nt: TGTGCCAGCAGCAAAGTAGCGATTCACGTGAACACTGAAGCTTTCTTT

cdr3_length: 14
clone_size: .
v_call: TRBV18
j_call: TRBJ2-7
d_call: .
cdr3_aa: CASSPPARRDEQYF
cdr3_nt: TGTGCCAGCTCACCACCCGCCCGGCGAGACGAGCAGTACTTC

cdr3_length: 13
clone_size: .
v_call: TRBV30
j_call: TRBJ2-5
d_call: .
cdr3_aa: CAWSAGLWETQYF
cdr3_nt: TGTGCCTGGAGTGCCGGCTTATGGGAGACCCAGTACTTC

cdr3_length: 15
clone_size: once
v_call: TRBV21-1
j_call: TRBJ2-1
d_call: .
cdr3_aa: CASRIVHHSDNEQFF
cdr3_nt: TGTGCCAGCAGAATTGTACACCATTCCGACAATGAGCAGTTCTTC

cdr3_length: 14
clone_size: .
v_call: TRBV9
j_call: TRBJ1-2
d_call: .
cdr3_aa: CASRAASEEYGYTF
cdr3_nt: TGTGCCAGCAGGGCCGCCTCTGAGGAGTATGGCTACACCTTC

cdr3_length: 13
clone_size: .
v_call: TRBV5-8
j_call: TRBJ1-5
d_call: .
cdr3_aa: CASSFLGNQPQHF
cdr3_nt: TGTGCCAGCAGCTTTCTAGGGAATCAGCCCCAGCATTTT

cdr3_length: 16
clone_size: .
v_call: TRBV6-4
j_call: TRBJ2-1
d_call: TRBD1
cdr3_aa: CASSPSMGQGRNEQFF
cdr3_nt: TGTGCCAGCAGCCCTTCGATGGGACAGGGTAGGAATGAGCAGTTCTTC

cdr3_length: 15
clone_size: .
v_call: TRBV28
j_call: TRBJ2-7
d_call: TRBD2
cdr3_aa: CASSLASGRAHEQYF
cdr3_nt: TGTGCCAGCAGTTTGGCTAGCGGGAGGGCACACGAGCAGTACTTC

cdr3_length: 15
clone_size: .
v_call: TRBV6-1
j_call: TRBJ2-1
d_call: .
cdr3_aa: CASRGARGAYNEQFF
cdr3_nt: TGTGCCAGCAGAGGGGCCAGGGGCGCCTACAATGAGCAGTTCTTC

cdr3_length: 13
clone_size: .
v_call: TRBV28
j_call: TRBJ2-6
d_call: .
cdr3_aa: CASKGSGANVLTF
cdr3_nt: TGTGCCAGCAAAGGATCTGGGGCCAACGTCCTGACTTTC

cdr3_length: 12
clone_size: .
v_call: TRBV6-1
j_call: TRBJ1-2
d_call: .
cdr3_aa: CASGQSNYGYTF
cdr3_nt: TGTGCCAGCGGACAGTCAAACTATGGCTACACCTTC

cdr3_length: 10
clone_size: once
v_call: TRBV1
j_call: TRBJ2-7
d_call: .
cdr3_aa: CTSSQKLRDF
cdr3_nt: TGCACCAGCAGCCAAAAACTTCGGGACTTC

cdr3_length: 15
clone_size: .
v_call: TRBV6-6
j_call: TRBJ2-5
d_call: TRBD1
cdr3_aa: CASSYPRDRDETQYF
cdr3_nt: TGTGCCAGCAGTTACCCCCGGGACAGGGATGAGACCCAGTACTTC

cdr3_length: 14
clone_size: .
v_call: TRBV2
j_call: TRBJ2-4
d_call: .
cdr3_aa: CASRGLLAKNIQYF
cdr3_nt: TGTGCCAGCAGGGGTCTACTAGCCAAAAACATTCAGTACTTC

cdr3_length: 14
clone_size: .
v_call: TRBV7-3
j_call: TRBJ2-1
d_call: .
cdr3_aa: CASSLAGPSNEQFF
cdr3_nt: TGTGCCAGCAGCTTAGCGGGCCCTAGCAATGAGCAGTTCTTC

cdr3_length: 19
clone_size: .
v_call: TRBV27
j_call: TRBJ2-3
d_call: TRBD1
cdr3_aa: CASTKKLDDRGRVTDTQYF
cdr3_nt: TGTGCCAGCACGAAAAAGCTGGACGACAGGGGGCGCGTAACAGATACGCAGTATTTT

cdr3_length: 14
clone_size: .
v_call: TRBV11-3
j_call: TRBJ2-3
d_call: TRBD2
cdr3_aa: CASSTGTTPDTQYF
cdr3_nt: TGTGCCAGCAGTACCGGGACTACCCCAGATACGCAGTATTTT

cdr3_length: 13
clone_size: once
v_call: TRBV5-1
j_call: TRBJ2-2
d_call: .
cdr3_aa: CASSLTPTGELFF
cdr3_nt: TGCGCCAGCAGCTTGACCCCCACCGGGGAGCTGTTTTTT

cdr3_length: 13
clone_size: .
v_call: TRBV7-2
j_call: TRBJ2-3
d_call: .
cdr3_aa: CASSLEWLDTQYF
cdr3_nt: TGTGCCAGCAGCTTAGAGTGGCTCGATACGCAGTATTTT

cdr3_length: 15
clone_size: .
v_call: TRBV7-2
j_call: TRBJ2-6
d_call: .
cdr3_aa: CASSTDSSGANVLTF
cdr3_nt: TGTGCCAGCAGCACAGATAGCTCTGGGGCCAACGTCCTGACTTTC

cdr3_length: 17
clone_size: few
v_call: TRBV15
j_call: TRBJ1-2
d_call: TRBD1
cdr3_aa: CATSRDKGDRGLYGYTF
cdr3_nt: TGTGCCACCAGCAGAGATAAGGGGGACAGGGGGCTCTATGGCTACACCTTC

cdr3_length: 13
clone_size: .
v_call: TRBV6-5
j_call: TRBJ1-3
d_call: TRBD1
cdr3_aa: CASSRDRVDTIYF
cdr3_nt: TGTGCCAGCAGTCGCGACAGGGTAGACACCATATATTTT

cdr3_length: 14
clone_size: .
v_call: TRBV18
j_call: TRBJ2-7
d_call: .
cdr3_aa: CASSPPYGVYEQYF
cdr3_nt: TGTGCCAGCTCACCACCATACGGGGTCTACGAGCAGTACTTC

cdr3_length: 16
clone_size: .
v_call: TRBV6-5
j_call: TRBJ1-2
d_call: TRBD1
cdr3_aa: CASSYTLEQGALGYTF
cdr3_nt: TGTGCCAGCAGTTACACACTAGAACAGGGGGCGCTTGGCTACACCTTC

cdr3_length: 17
clone_size: .
v_call: TRBV18
j_call: TRBJ1-4
d_call: .
cdr3_aa: CASSPRGKLATNEKLFF
cdr3_nt: TGTGCCAGCTCACCAAGGGGCAAGCTTGCAACTAATGAAAAACTGTTTTTT

cdr3_length: 14
clone_size: .
v_call: TRBV5-1
j_call: TRBJ2-7
d_call: TRBD1
cdr3_aa: CASSSRTGPNEQYF
cdr3_nt: TGCGCCAGCAGCTCTCGGACAGGGCCAAACGAGCAGTACTTC

cdr3_length: 13
clone_size: few
v_call: TRBV9
j_call: TRBJ2-2
d_call: .
cdr3_aa: CASSVEPGVELFF
cdr3_nt: TGTGCCAGCAGCGTAGAACCGGGGGTCGAACTGTTTTTT

cdr3_length: 14
clone_size: .
v_call: TRBV15
j_call: TRBJ2-3
d_call: .
cdr3_aa: CATSRGLVSDTQYF
cdr3_nt: TGTGCCACCAGCAGAGGACTAGTCTCAGATACGCAGTATTTT

cdr3_length: 16
clone_size: few
v_call: TRBV5-1
j_call: TRBJ2-3
d_call: TRBD2
cdr3_aa: CASSLVLAGGADTQYF
cdr3_nt: TGCGCCAGCAGCTTGGTACTAGCGGGAGGGGCAGATACGCAGTATTTT

cdr3_length: 15
clone_size: few
v_call: TRBV6-1
j_call: TRBJ1-5
d_call: .
cdr3_aa: CASSDRGLSNQPQHF
cdr3_nt: TGTGCCAGCAGTGATAGAGGGCTTAGCAATCAGCCCCAGCATTTT

cdr3_length: 14
clone_size: .
v_call: TRBV19
j_call: TRBJ1-1
d_call: TRBD1
cdr3_aa: CASSISRGHTEAFF
cdr3_nt: TGTGCCAGTAGTATAAGCAGGGGGCACACTGAAGCTTTCTTT

cdr3_length: 16
clone_size: .
v_call: TRBV28
j_call: TRBJ2-1
d_call: .
cdr3_aa: CASSTMARGSEGEQFF
cdr3_nt: TGTGCCAGCAGTACTATGGCCCGTGGGAGCGAAGGTGAGCAGTTCTTC

cdr3_length: 15
clone_size: .
v_call: TRBV7-8
j_call: TRBJ1-3
d_call: .
cdr3_aa: CASSREVVAGNTIYF
cdr3_nt: TGTGCCAGCAGCCGCGAAGTGGTAGCCGGAAACACCATATATTTT

cdr3_length: 13
clone_size: .
v_call: TRBV6-5
j_call: TRBJ1-6
d_call: .
cdr3_aa: CASMGARNSPLHF
cdr3_nt: TGTGCCAGCATGGGGGCCCGCAATTCACCCCTCCACTTT

cdr3_length: 14
clone_size: .
v_call: TRBV2
j_call: TRBJ1-4
d_call: TRBD1
cdr3_aa: CASSANRGDEKLFF
cdr3_nt: TGTGCCAGCAGTGCAAACAGGGGGGATGAAAAACTGTTTTTT

cdr3_length: 19
clone_size: once
v_call: TRBV7-9
j_call: TRBJ2-1
d_call: TRBD2
cdr3_aa: CASSRTSGGGPLSINEQFF
cdr3_nt: TGTGCCAGCAGCCGGACTAGCGGGGGAGGCCCCCTCTCTATCAATGAGCAGTTCTTC

cdr3_length: 14
clone_size: .
v_call: TRBV10-3
j_call: TRBJ1-5
d_call: TRBD1
cdr3_aa: CAISERTGDQPQHF
cdr3_nt: TGTGCCATCAGTGAACGGACAGGGGATCAGCCCCAGCATTTT

cdr3_length: 14
clone_size: .
v_call: TRBV30
j_call: TRBJ2-5
d_call: .
cdr3_aa: CAWSPGTALETQYF
cdr3_nt: TGTGCCTGGAGTCCCGGGACCGCCCTAGAGACCCAGTACTTC

cdr3_length: 15
clone_size: .
v_call: TRBV19
j_call: TRBJ2-7
d_call: TRBD2
cdr3_aa: CASSTLAGASYEQYF
cdr3_nt: TGTGCCAGTAGTACCCTGGCGGGAGCCTCCTACGAGCAGTACTTC